This T cell receptor (beta chain) was sequenced during a study of control samples from healthy donors and cancer patients. Generated by immunoSEQ multiplex PCR, the TCRdb table keeps only in-frame clones and is missing some. The sample carries 100,000 to 150,000 clones, around 87% recorded once. There are 18 residues in the CDR3. The V end lost 3 bases, the J end lost 1 base, and 21 bases lay between the germline ends. The V gene's germline CDR1 is LNHNV and CDR2 YYDKDF (reference sequence). This chain joins TRBV15 and TRBJ1-2; tentatively, D is TRBD1 (6 bases). The TCR comes from a man in his fifties or sixties in good health. The sample taken for sequencing was blood. In DNA, the CDR3 is TGTGCCACCAGCAGTGAGATTGGGACAAACCTAATTAACTATGGCTACACCTTC. Translation gives CATSSEIGTNLINYGYTF.